The 27 T cell receptor beta chains below all came from one sample that was sequenced in a study of blood T cell repertoires in COVID-19. Repertoires were generated with immunoSEQ multiplex PCR, while TCRdb's copy carries only in-frame clones and drops some. In the table there are around 88,000 clones, roughly 80% of which are singletons. The source material was peripheral blood. These TCRs come from a man aged 55-75 years with acute or convalescent COVID-19.

J is TRBJ2-5 and V is TRBV10-1; no clear D gene. Germline V gene lookup returns CDR1 WNHNN and CDR2 SYGVQD (reference sequence). V gave up 5 bases and J gave up 4 bases, with 11 bases separating them. This CDR3 has 13 amino acids. The CDR3 reads CASSLAGGETQYF. In DNA form, the CDR3 reads TGCGCCAGCAGTTTGGCCGGCGGAGAGACCCAGTACTTC.

The J gene is TRBJ2-7, the V gene TRBV21-1; TRBD2, the table's D call, was not compared with the DNA. TRBV21-1 is a pseudogene. The CDR3 loop spans 16 amino acids. The chain's CDR3 is CASSRGTSGRFYEQYF. Here the CDR3 DNA reads TGTGCCAGCAGCAGAGGGACTAGCGGGAGGTTCTACGAGCAGTACTTC.

This clone appeared a single time. The CDR3 DNA reads as TGTGCCAGCAGCGTCGGGGGAGAGACCCAGTACTTC. Protein product: CASSVGGETQYF. The chain couples TRBV27 to TRBJ2-5; possible D gene TRBD2, 6 bases. The V end was cut by 6 bases, the J end by 4 bases, with 9 bases between. The V gene's germline CDR1 is MNHEY and CDR2 SMNVEV (reference sequence). This CDR3 has 12 residues.

This chain links TRBV9 with TRBJ1-3; 8 nucleotides match TRBD1. V lost 7 bases to trimming and J lost 4 bases; unmatched junction nucleotides: 4. This CDR3 has 13 residues. Germline V gives CDR1 SGDLS, CDR2 YYNGEE. The DNA of the CDR3 is TGTGCCAGCTCTCAGGGGGCAGGAAACACCATATATTTT. This gives the protein CASSQGAGNTIYF.

The chain recombines TRBV5-1 with TRBJ2-7, with no clear D. CDR3 length: 13 residues. Germline V gives CDR1 SGHRS, CDR2 YFSETQ. V was trimmed by 0 bases and J by 4 bases, leaving 8 bases between them. The CDR3 region has the DNA TGCGCCAGCAGCTTGGATGTCAGATACGAGCAGTACTTC. Amino acids: CASSLDVRYEQYF.

The gene calls are TRBV4-1 and TRBJ1-3; 7 positions match TRBD1. CDR1 is MGHRA, CDR2 YSYEKL, per germline. J gave up 4 bases and V 4 bases, and 13 bases lay outside the gene matches. This CDR3 is 17 amino acids long. The CDR3 spells CASSRQGLVLRGNTIYF. CDR3 bases: TGCGCCAGCAGCCGACAGGGTTTGGTTTTGCGAGGAAACACCATATATTTT.

This clone was detected only a few times. The rearrangement links TRBV7-2 to TRBJ1-5, with D maybe TRBD1 (5 bases). The length of the CDR3 is 13 residues. V lost 5 bases, J lost 9 bases, and 14 bases lay in between. Per germline, CDR1 SGHTA and CDR2 FQGNSA. In DNA form, the CDR3 reads TGTGCCAGCAGCCCGCAGGGAGGGAGGCCCCAGCATTTT. Translated: CASSPQGGRPQHF.

This clone showed up just a few times. J is TRBJ2-5 and V is TRBV27; 7 bases fit TRBD2. The CDR3 covers 14 residues. The V segment lost 5 bases and the J segment 5 bases; nucleotides outside the gene matches: 8. The germline V gene encodes CDR1 MNHEY and CDR2 SMNVEV (reference sequence). CDR3 region: CASSPLGGTETQYF. The CDR3 DNA is TGTGCCAGCAGTCCCCTGGGAGGGACTGAGACCCAGTACTTC.

The CDR3 nucleotides are TGTGCCAGCAGTGAAGACCCGACAGGGGACACTGAAGCTTTCTTT. This translates into CASSEDPTGDTEAFF. This chain links TRBV6-1 with TRBJ1-1, with 8 bases that match TRBD1. CDR1 is MNHNS and CDR2 is SASEGT in the germline V gene. The CDR3 loop spans 15 amino acids. V dropped 1 base and J dropped 3; count of bases not matched to a gene: 4.

V is TRBV25-1 and J is TRBJ2-7; D is perhaps TRBD2 (5 bases). Trimming cost V 11 bases and J 3 bases, with 11 bases left between them. There are 11 residues in the CDR3. In germline, CDR1 is MGHDK, CDR2 SYGVNS. The CDR3 nucleotides are TGTGCCGCGACCCGGGGCTACGAGCAGTACTTC. This encodes CAATRGYEQYF.

The chain carries TRBV11-1 and TRBJ1-1; a weak D match, TRBD1 (6 bases). CDR1 and CDR2 (germline): SGHAT, FQDESV (reference sequence). V shed 1 base and J shed 5 bases, with 17 bases lying between them. The CDR3 has 16 residues. CDR3 coding DNA: TGTGCCAGCAGCTTAGATTCAGGGGAGGGATGGACTGAAGCTTTCTTT. It codes for CASSLDSGEGWTEAFF.

The V and J genes are TRBV3-1 (or the pseudogene TRBV3-2) and TRBJ1-1; TRBD1 is a possible D gene (5 bases). CDR1 and CDR2 (germline): LGHDT, YNNKEL (reference sequence). This CDR3 region has 12 residues. Trimming removed 1 base from V and 10 bases from J, with 10 bases in between. The CDR3 protein is CASSQGSGIAFF. In DNA, the CDR3 is TGTGCCAGCAGCCAAGGTTCAGGGATAGCTTTCTTT.

Only a few counts were recorded for this clone. The chain couples TRBV28 to TRBJ1-6, with 7 bases lining up with TRBD1. The germline CDR1 and CDR2 sequences are MDHEN and SYDVKM. The V segment lost 3 bases and the J segment 7 bases; nucleotides outside the gene matches: 6. The CDR3 covers 15 residues. Here the CDR3 reads CASSLPQTGNSPLHF. CDR3 in DNA: TGTGCCAGCAGTTTGCCCCAGACAGGGAATTCACCCCTCCACTTT.

This clone was seen a handful of times. V is TRBV19 and J is TRBJ2-1; the D gene is possibly TRBD2 (5 bases). The V end was cut by 10 bases, the J end by 14 bases, with 15 bases between. The V gene's germline CDR1 is LNHDA and CDR2 SQIVND (reference sequence). The CDR3 has 10 residues. The CDR3 protein is CATGGAAKFF. CDR3 nucleotides: TGTGCCACTGGCGGAGCGGCGAAGTTCTTC.

The chain employs TRBV6-6 and TRBJ2-7, with TRBD1 as a possible D gene (6 bases). Germline-derived CDR1 and CDR2 are MNHNY and SVGAGI (reference sequence). CDR3 size: 14 residues. V gave up 2 bases and J gave up 0 bases, with 8 bases separating them. In nucleotides, the CDR3 is TGTGCCAGCAGTTACCCGGACAGCTCCTACGAGCAGTACTTC. Translation: CASSYPDSSYEQYF.

This sequence joins TRBV5-4 and TRBJ2-2; perhaps TRBD1 as D (6 bases). V lost 4 bases and J 2 bases, leaving 12 bases between the germline ends. The CDR3 is made up of 15 amino acids. Germline V CDR1 and CDR2: SGHNT, YYREEE (reference sequence). The CDR3 DNA sequence: TGTGCCAGCAGCCCCTGGACAGCAAACACCGGGGAGCTGTTTTTT. Translating gives CASSPWTANTGELFF.

The genes are TRBV11-3 and TRBJ2-5, with TRBD2 as a possible D gene (6 bases). V was shortened by 2 bases and J by 0 bases, with 19 bases between the two germline ends. Germline assignment: CDR1 SGHNT and CDR2 YENEEA. CDR3 length: 18 residues. The CDR3 DNA is TGTGCCAGCAGCTTATCCGTTGGTAGCGGTGGGTACCAAGAGACCCAGTACTTC. Amino acid sequence: CASSLSVGSGGYQETQYF.

This clone has a single count. This rearrangement joins TRBV27 to TRBJ1-2; 9 bases line up with TRBD1. This CDR3 has 15 amino acids. The V segment lost 7 bases and the J segment 3 bases; nucleotides outside the gene matches: 9. From germline, CDR1 is MNHEY and CDR2 SMNVEV (reference sequence). CDR3 in DNA: TGTGCCAGCAAACCTACAGGGGGCTGGGACTATGGCTACACCTTC. It codes for CASKPTGGWDYGYTF.

V gene TRBV4-1 combines with J gene TRBJ2-7, with 7 bases matching TRBD1. From germline, CDR1 is MGHRA and CDR2 YSYEKL. The trim removed 0 bases at V and 4 bases at J, leaving 9 bases unmatched. The CDR3 sequence is 16 residues long. The CDR3 spells CASSQESTGDPYEQYF. CDR3 sequence (DNA): TGCGCCAGCAGCCAAGAGAGCACAGGGGACCCGTACGAGCAGTACTTC.

J is TRBJ2-1 and V is TRBV6-5, with a tentative D call TRBD2 (5 bases). CDR3 size: 15 residues. Germline V gives CDR1 MNHEY, CDR2 SVGAGI. Trimming removed 0 bases from V and 5 bases from J, with 11 bases in between. CDR3 residues: CASSYSIGENNEQFF. CDR3 DNA sequence: TGTGCCAGCAGTTACTCGATCGGGGAGAACAATGAGCAGTTCTTC.

This chain links TRBV7-2 with TRBJ2-7, with 9 bases matching TRBD2. J was trimmed by 4 bases and V by 3 bases; bases with no gene match: 7. The CDR3 is 15 amino acids. The V gene's germline CDR1 is SGHTA and CDR2 FQGNSA. Here the CDR3 reads CASSFSGGGAYEQYF. CDR3 sequence (DNA): TGTGCCAGCAGCTTCTCGGGCGGGGGGGCTTACGAGCAGTACTTC.

The chain carries TRBV7-6 and TRBJ2-1; a possible D gene is TRBD2 (6 bases). The ends were cut back, 1 base at V and 1 base at J, with 8 bases in the middle. This CDR3 region has 15 residues. Germline V CDR1 and CDR2: SGHVS, FNYEAQ. The CDR3 reads CASSLVGGSYNEQFF. The CDR3 region has the DNA TGTGCCAGCAGCTTAGTCGGGGGTTCCTACAATGAGCAGTTCTTC.

V gene TRBV3-1 (or the pseudogene TRBV3-2) combines with J gene TRBJ2-2; 8 bases are shared with TRBD2. The CDR3 totals 16 residues. Per the germline V gene, CDR1 is LGHDT and CDR2 is YNNKEL (reference sequence). The V and J ends lost 1 base and 5 bases, in that order; junction bases with no gene match: 6. The CDR3 protein is CASSQGAGVGTGELFF. The CDR3, as DNA: TGTGCCAGCAGCCAAGGAGCGGGAGTGGGGACCGGGGAGCTGTTTTTT.

The CDR3 spells CASSWTGTEAFF. Written as DNA, the CDR3 is TGTGCCAGCAGTTGGACAGGGACTGAAGCTTTCTTT. The chain carries TRBV7-9 and TRBJ1-1, with 8 positions matching TRBD1. V lost 6 bases to trimming and J lost 5 bases; unmatched junction nucleotides: 2. The V gene's germline CDR1 is SEHNR and CDR2 FQNEAQ (reference sequence). CDR3 length equals 12 residues.

J is TRBJ1-1 and V is TRBV19, with TRBD1 matching 10 bases. V shed 2 bases, J shed 0 bases, and the junction held 3 bases outside the gene matches. The CDR3 totals 16 residues. Per the germline V gene, CDR1 is LNHDA and CDR2 is SQIVND (reference sequence). The chain's CDR3 is CASSIRTGGMNTEAFF. CDR3 in DNA: TGTGCCAGTAGTATACGGACAGGGGGAATGAACACTGAAGCTTTCTTT.

The chain carries TRBV4-3 and TRBJ1-5; D is ambiguous. The CDR3 has 14 residues. Trimming took off 1 base at V and 7 bases at J, with 11 bases between the two ends. The germline V gene encodes CDR1 LGHNA and CDR2 YSLEER. The CDR3 region has the DNA TGCGCCAGCAGCCAAGTAGTACGGGTGCAGCCCCAGCATTTT. Translating gives CASSQVVRVQPQHF.

There are a few counts of this clone. The chain combines TRBV12-3 or TRBV12-4 with TRBJ1-1; D is uncertain. There are 13 residues in the CDR3. With 3 bases removed from V and 0 bases from J, the gap between germline ends came to 5 bases. The DNA of the CDR3 is TGTGCCAGCAGTTTCAACATGAACACTGAAGCTTTCTTT. Translation: CASSFNMNTEAFF.